This T cell receptor beta chain is from a study of blood T cell repertoires in COVID-19. Study-wide context: Acute and convalescent COVID-19 samples came from the United States, Italy and Spain.

V gave up 6 bases and J gave up 3 bases, with 10 bases separating them. The CDR3 runs to 13 residues. Germline V lookup: CDR1 LNHDA, CDR2 SQIVND (reference sequence). Original data processing: By means of reference gene primer amplification, nucleated cell counts were estimated. The repertoire was sequenced with immunoSEQ multiplex PCR; TCRdb's copy has only in-frame clones and lacks some. V, J and clone size reflect that table, while D and trimming were determined from the DNA. There are about 250,000 clones in the sample; about 80% occur only once, and about 10% lies in the top ten. Turning to this clone: Distinct nucleotide sequences in the sample also encode this CDR3.

The receptor was isolated from an elderly man with acute or convalescent COVID-19. The V and J genes are TRBV19 and TRBJ2-3, with a tentative D call TRBD2 (5 bases). The specimen sequenced was peripheral blood. The DNA of the CDR3 is TGTGCCAGTAGCCTCCCGGGGACAGATACGCAGTATTTT. Its protein is CASSLPGTDTQYF.